Below, one TCR beta chain is given with its context. Specified treatment: oral pan-JAK inhibitor, 5-10 mg twice daily. In each case, RNA was isolated and then reverse transcribed into cDNA as the sequencing template. The method was immunoSEQ multiplex PCR; TCRdb's version includes in-frame clones alone and lacks a portion of them. Among more than 95,000 clones listed, more than 75% were seen once. The sample is drawn from a study of CD8+ T cells in alopecia areata. The input for sequencing was CD8+ T cells sorted from blood, taken between weeks 30 and 35, from a patient treated with tofacitinib. This clonotype was sampled from a human donor with alopecia areata.

CDR3 protein: CASSPSLSLEQYF. DNA for the CDR3: TGTGCCAGTAGTCCCTCTCTCTCTCTCGAGCAGTACTTC. This rearrangement joins TRBV19 to TRBJ2-7, with D hard to call. Trimming took 5 bases from V and 6 from J, leaving 14 bases between them. The CDR3 has 13 amino acids. Germline values: CDR1 LNHDA, CDR2 SQIVND (reference sequence).